Presented here are 2 T cell receptor beta chains from one specimen sequenced in a study of blood T cell repertoires in COVID-19. TCRdb's copy holds only in-frame clones and misses some; the assay was immunoSEQ multiplex PCR. The table records 55,000 to 80,000 clones, around 80% of them present only once. The sample taken for sequencing was peripheral blood. The origin of the receptors is a woman of 80 years or more with active or convalescent COVID-19.

This clone was recorded only once. The chain has TRBV4-1 and TRBJ2-1, with a weak D call TRBD1 (5 bases). The CDR3 is 15 amino acids. Trimming removed 4 bases from V and 0 bases from J, with 10 bases in between. Germline assignment: CDR1 MGHRA and CDR2 YSYEKL. The CDR3 reads CASSLGASSYNEQFF. The CDR3 DNA sequence: TGCGCCAGCAGCCTAGGGGCCAGCTCCTACAATGAGCAGTTCTTC.

The chain combines TRBV6-5 with TRBJ1-3; D not resolved. The germline CDR1 and CDR2 sequences are MNHEY and SVGAGI. The CDR3 totals 14 residues. Trimming removed 6 bases from V and 4 bases from J, with 13 bases in between. The CDR3 DNA reads TGTGCCAGCAGGCCCCAATATAGCGGAAACACCATATATTTT. Protein sequence: CASRPQYSGNTIYF.